These 8 T cell receptor beta chains were sequenced from one sample in a study of breast tumors, draining lymph nodes, adjacent tissues (dated by TCRdb to 2016 to 2018). Lymph node samples came from the axillary draining lymph nodes of breast cancer patients. The library was prepared using multiplex PCR. TCRdb lists the instrument as Illumina HiSeq 2000. The raw public reads went through TCRdb reprocessing: fastp at Q25, MiXCR clone calling, in-frame beta chains kept. Merged by CDR3 protein, the rows form single entries marked with the most common genes and DNA. The sample contains about 150,000 distinct CDR3 sequences, about 31% of them found a single time. The ten largest clonotypes hold around 2.3% of the sample. The sequenced sample was axillary lymph node tissue. These receptors all stem from a female donor with breast cancer. Some clones in this sample may be carry-over from other donors' samples.

The sample holds many counts of this clonotype. The chain has TRBV12-3 or TRBV12-4 and TRBJ2-1, with TRBD2 identical over 10 bases. V dropped 7 bases and J dropped 4; count of bases not matched to a gene: 4. The CDR3 is made up of 14 amino acids. CDR3: CASTSSGGYNEQFF. The CDR3 nucleotides are TGTGCCAGCACGTCTAGCGGGGGTTACAATGAGCAGTTCTTC.

This clonotype was recorded at least ten times. V and J are TRBV14 and TRBJ2-4; possible D gene TRBD1, 6 bases. Trimming shortened V by 3 bases and J by 1 base, and 10 bases separated the two germline ends. In germline, CDR1 is SGHDN, CDR2 FVKESK. The CDR3 is 15 residues long. The CDR3 loop is CASSQTTGAKNIQYF. The CDR3, as DNA: TGTGCCAGCAGCCAGACAACAGGGGCCAAAAACATTCAGTACTTC.

This chain uses TRBV20-1 with TRBJ2-3, with D tentatively TRBD1 or TRBD2 (5 bases each). Germline V gene sequence: CDR1 DFQATT, CDR2 SNEGSKA (reference sequence). This CDR3 has 14 residues. Trimming took off 6 bases at V and 11 bases at J, with 24 bases between the two ends. CDR3 amino acids: CSASRDGPYNEQYF. The CDR3 DNA is TGCAGTGCCAGCCGGGACGGCCCTTACAATGAGCAGTATTTT.

This clonotype was seen ten or more times. V usage is TRBV10-3 and J usage is TRBJ1-2; D is possibly TRBD1 (5 bases). V was shortened by 3 bases and J by 0 bases, with 11 bases between the two germline ends. Germline V lookup: CDR1 ENHRY, CDR2 SYGVKD. The CDR3 is made up of 15 amino acids. The CDR3 region has the DNA TGTGCCATCAGTGATAGACAGATACCTAACTATGGCTACACCTTC. Encoded protein: CAISDRQIPNYGYTF.

This clonotype was counted at least ten times. The rearrangement joins TRBV9 to TRBJ2-7, with 7 bases identical to TRBD1. CDR1 and CDR2 (germline): SGDLS, YYNGEE. The CDR3 is 14 residues long. Trimming took 3 bases from V and 2 from J; bases not matched to a gene: 5. The CDR3 region is CASSGQGNTYEQYF. For the CDR3, the DNA is TGTGCCAGCAGCGGACAGGGAAACACCTACGAGCAGTACTTC.

V is TRBV2 and J is TRBJ2-5, with TRBD2 matching over 11 bases. The CDR3 runs to 16 residues. Per germline, CDR1 SNHLY and CDR2 FYNNEI. The V and J ends lost 1 base and 0 bases, in that order; junction bases with no gene match: 1. The DNA of the CDR3 is TGTGCCAGCAGTGAAGTAGCGGGGGGGTACCAAGAGACCCAGTACTTC. Its protein product is CASSEVAGGYQETQYF.

This clonotype was observed many times. The chain has TRBV7-3 and TRBJ2-1; 8 bases fit TRBD2. In germline, CDR1 is SGHTA, CDR2 FQGTGA. The CDR3 sequence is 15 residues long. V dropped 6 bases and J dropped 4; count of bases not matched to a gene: 8. CDR3 coding DNA: TGTGCCAGCAGTCTACGGGGGGGGGATTACAATGAGCAGTTCTTC. It specifies CASSLRGGDYNEQFF. Variable domain in full (rest from reference TRBV7-3 and TRBJ2-1): GAGVSQTPSNKVTEKGKYVELRCDPISGHTALYWYRQSLGQGPEFLIYFQGTGAADDSGLPNDRFFAVRPEGSVSTLKIQRTERGDSAVYLCASSLRGGDYNEQFFGPGTRLTVL.

In the case of this clonotype: The conserved phenylalanine or tryptophan is not found at the CDR3 terminus, so this likely reflects a read error. The rearrangement joins TRBV9 to TRBJ1-2, with 7 positions matching TRBD1. This CDR3 comprises 13 residues. CDR1 and CDR2 from the germline V gene are SGDLS and YYNGEE. The chain's CDR3 is CPSSPAGGYGYTS. The CDR3 region has the DNA TGTCCCAGCAGCCCAGCAGGGGGCTATGGCTACACCTCC.